The 26 T cell receptor beta chains in this list originate from one sample, sequenced in a study of blood T cell repertoires in COVID-19 (dated by TCRdb to the early 2020s). The library was generated by the immunoSEQ multiplex PCR assay. TCRdb stores this immuneACCESS table with in-frame sequences only. Part of the clones is absent; in the studies checked, under half of the shortfall reflects unresolved V genes, and no reason is known for the rest. The sample table holds some 25,000 clones, of which roughly nine tenths were seen once. Roughly 7.6% of the sample lies in the top ten. Material: peripheral blood. These TCRs come from a human donor in a cohort sampled during active COVID-19.

This sequence joins TRBV28 and TRBJ2-7; D possibly corresponds to TRBD2 (7 bases). CDR1 is MDHEN and CDR2 is SYDVKM in the germline V gene. The CDR3 is 13 amino acids. V lost 8 bases and J lost 1, with 12 bases in between. The CDR3 nucleotides read TGTGCCAGCGGGGGGGACATTTCCTACGAGCAGTACTTC. This translates into CASGGDISYEQYF.

The chain's CDR3 is CASSESKGTDTQYF. In DNA form, the CDR3 reads TGCGCCAGCAGTGAGTCAAAGGGGACAGATACGCAGTATTTT. The rearrangement uses TRBV10-1 and TRBJ2-3; tentatively, D is TRBD1 (5 bases). The germline V gene encodes CDR1 WNHNN and CDR2 SYGVQD (reference sequence). The V end was cut by 0 bases, the J end by 3 bases, with 7 bases between. The CDR3 covers 14 residues.

The rearrangement uses TRBV20-1 and TRBJ2-7; weak D call: TRBD1 (6 bases). CDR1 is DFQATT, CDR2 SNEGSKA, per germline (reference sequence). The CDR3 has 11 amino acids. V lost 5 bases and J lost 9, with 14 bases in between. The CDR3 here is CSAVRGRGQYF. Here the CDR3 DNA reads TGCAGTGCTGTCAGGGGAAGGGGGCAGTACTTC.

The chain has TRBV5-1 and TRBJ2-1; 15 bases are a match to TRBD2. The CDR3 consists of 16 residues. The junction had 4 bases not matched to a gene; V was cut back by 3 bases and J by 6 bases. Germline CDR1 reads SGHRS; CDR2 reads YFSETQ. CDR3 loop: CASSSGLAGGTNEQFF. CDR3 bases: TGCGCCAGCAGCTCGGGACTAGCGGGAGGAACCAATGAGCAGTTCTTC.

The gene calls are TRBV4-1 and TRBJ2-3; D is ambiguous. Trimming left V 7 bases short and J 7 bases short, with 15 bases between. This CDR3 comprises 13 residues. Germline CDR1 is MGHRA and CDR2 is YSYEKL. CDR3 nucleotide sequence: TGCGCCAGCACCTTGACAATTCCAAATACGCAGTATTTT. This codes for CASTLTIPNTQYF.

This clone has only one observation. V and J are TRBV5-6 and TRBJ2-6, with D hard to call. V shed 4 bases and J shed 1 base, with 12 bases lying between them. Germline V gene sequence: CDR1 SGHDT, CDR2 YYEEEE. The CDR3 is made up of 16 amino acids. The CDR3: CASSGTVQSGANVLTF. In DNA, the CDR3 is TGTGCCAGCAGCGGAACCGTACAGTCTGGGGCCAACGTCCTGACTTTC.

The chain links TRBV7-2 to TRBJ1-2; TRBD1 aligns across 7 bases. The CDR3 is 16 residues long. The germline V gene has CDR1 SGHTA and CDR2 FQGNSA. The V and J ends lost 5 bases and 4 bases, in that order; junction bases with no gene match: 13. The CDR3 nucleotides read TGTGCCAGCAGCCTGGGTGGACAGGCCGGTGGCTATGGCTACACCTTC. Translated, it gives CASSLGGQAGGYGYTF.

V gene TRBV18 combines with J gene TRBJ1-6; D uncertain. This CDR3 has 16 residues. Trimming left V 1 base short and J 9 bases short, with 16 bases between. Germline CDR1 KGHSH, CDR2 LQKENI. This chain's CDR3 is CASSPRGRLGFSPLHF. CDR3 nucleotide sequence: TGTGCCAGCTCACCACGAGGGCGCCTCGGATTTTCACCCCTCCACTTT.

J is TRBJ2-3 and V is TRBV24-1, with 11 bases that match TRBD2. With V trimmed by 5 bases and J by 3 bases, 6 bases remained unmatched. Germline CDR1 reads KGHDR; CDR2 reads SFDVKD. CDR3 size: 16 residues. Here the CDR3 DNA reads TGTGCCACCAGTGGGGTCACTAGCGGGAGAACAGATACGCAGTATTTT. The encoded protein is CATSGVTSGRTDTQYF.

Only a few counts were recorded for this clone. The chain couples TRBV27 to TRBJ2-1; 11 bases match TRBD2. The CDR3 extends over 16 amino acids. Losses at the gene ends were 5 bases for V and 4 bases for J; bases not matched to a gene: 7. Germline-derived CDR1 and CDR2 are MNHEY and SMNVEV (reference sequence). The CDR3 DNA is TGTGCCAGCAGTCTCACCGGGACTAGCGGTTACAATGAGCAGTTCTTC. It specifies CASSLTGTSGYNEQFF.

This chain uses TRBV5-1 with TRBJ2-3; D unresolved. CDR3 length: 14 residues. Germline CDR1 reads SGHRS; CDR2 reads YFSETQ. Deletions cut 4 bases from V and 2 bases from J, with 11 bases between. The DNA for the CDR3 is TGCGCCAGCAGCCATGGCCCCAACACAGATACGCAGTATTTT. Its protein product is CASSHGPNTDTQYF.

This clone was seen only once. This chain connects TRBV2 to TRBJ1-1; D perhaps matches TRBD1 (6 bases). Trimming stripped 2 bases from V and 10 bases from J, with 11 bases between. Germline CDR1 and CDR2: SNHLY and FYNNEI. The CDR3 spans 12 residues. Here the CDR3 reads CASSERAGVAFF. In DNA, the CDR3 is TGTGCCAGCAGTGAAAGGGCAGGGGTAGCTTTCTTT.

The chain combines TRBV9 with TRBJ2-1, with 7 bases fitting TRBD2. The CDR3 sequence is 17 residues long. The germline V gene has CDR1 SGDLS and CDR2 YYNGEE. J was trimmed by 6 bases and V by 0 bases; bases with no gene match: 12. The CDR3 DNA is TGTGCCAGCAGCGTAGAAATAAGGGGCGGGAGTACCAATGAGCAGTTCTTC. Translation gives CASSVEIRGGSTNEQFF.

CDR3 loop: CASSKGRETNGTEYNEQFF. The DNA of the CDR3 is TGTGCCAGCAGCAAAGGGCGAGAAACCAACGGGACAGAATACAATGAGCAGTTCTTC. The chain employs TRBV21-1 and TRBJ2-1; the table gives TRBD1 as D, unverified against the DNA. TRBV21-1 is a pseudogene locus. There are 19 residues in the CDR3.

This chain joins TRBV25-1 and TRBJ2-3, with D perhaps TRBD1 (5 bases). Per germline, CDR1 MGHDK and CDR2 SYGVNS. CDR3 size: 15 residues. V gave up 3 bases and J gave up 0 bases, with 10 bases separating them. Written as DNA, the CDR3 is TGTGCCAGCAGTGATTCCAGGGTTAGCACAGATACGCAGTATTTT. Amino acids: CASSDSRVSTDTQYF.

J is TRBJ1-4 and V is TRBV2; D may be TRBD1 (5 bases). Trimming took 7 bases from V and 7 from J, leaving 13 bases between them. The CDR3 has 13 residues. Germline CDR1 SNHLY, CDR2 FYNNEI. The CDR3 spells CASTGREGEKLFF. The DNA for the CDR3 is TGTGCCAGCACGGGCAGGGAGGGTGAAAAACTGTTTTTT.

V gene TRBV29-1 combines with J gene TRBJ2-1, with 10 bases lining up with TRBD1. V trimming: 6 bases; J trimming: 5 bases; junction bases outside the gene matches: 4. The CDR3 has 13 residues. Germline V CDR1 and CDR2: SQVTM, ANQGSEA. For the CDR3, the DNA is TGCAGCGTAGACAGGGGGCGCAACAATGAGCAGTTCTTC. Protein product: CSVDRGRNNEQFF.

The J gene is TRBJ2-2, the V gene TRBV7-2; D is uncertain. There are 13 residues in the CDR3. Germline V gene lookup returns CDR1 SGHTA and CDR2 FQGNSA. Trimming cost V 6 bases and J 4 bases, with 9 bases left between them. The CDR3 DNA is TGTGCCAGCAGGCAAACAGTCACCGGGGAGCTGTTTTTT. Amino acids: CASRQTVTGELFF.

This clone was detected only once. The chain combines TRBV11-2 with TRBJ2-2, with 8 nucleotides matching TRBD1. CDR1 is SGHAT and CDR2 is FQNNGV in the germline V gene. The J segment lost 7 bases and the V segment lost 2 bases, leaving 12 bases of the junction unmatched. This CDR3 is built from 17 residues. CDR3: CASSLTVRGPTGGELFF. The CDR3 DNA follows: TGTGCCAGCAGCTTAACGGTCAGGGGGCCTACCGGCGGGGAGCTGTTTTTT.

The chain uses TRBV19 and TRBJ2-1, with 7 bases that match TRBD2. Germline V gives CDR1 LNHDA, CDR2 SQIVND (reference sequence). The CDR3 loop spans 15 amino acids. Trimming at V came to 6 bases and at J to 8 bases, leaving 13 bases not matched to a gene. The CDR3 here is CASSAASGPTDEQFF. CDR3 sequence (DNA): TGTGCCAGTAGCGCCGCTAGCGGCCCCACGGATGAGCAGTTCTTC.

The rearrangement joins TRBV5-1 to TRBJ2-5; maybe TRBD1 (5 bases). CDR3 length: 15 amino acids. The ends were cut back, 2 bases at V and 4 bases at J, with 15 bases in the middle. Per the germline V gene, CDR1 is SGHRS and CDR2 is YFSETQ. The CDR3 region is CASSFGLQGRETQYF. In DNA, the CDR3 is TGCGCCAGCAGCTTTGGGCTGCAGGGTAGAGAGACCCAGTACTTC.

The V gene is TRBV14, the J gene TRBJ2-7, with D possibly TRBD2 on 5 matching bases. Trimming took 3 bases from V and 6 from J, leaving 18 bases between them. CDR1 SGHDN and CDR2 FVKESK come from the germline V gene. The CDR3 loop spans 15 amino acids. The CDR3 loop is CASSQPGPRRGEQYF. Written as DNA, the CDR3 is TGTGCCAGCAGCCAGCCCGGACCCCGCCGGGGCGAGCAGTACTTC.

This sequence joins TRBV2 and TRBJ2-1; TRBD2 matches at 10 bases. V dropped 8 bases and J dropped 15; count of bases not matched to a gene: 13. CDR1 and CDR2 (germline): SNHLY, FYNNEI. This CDR3 has 13 amino acids. This chain's CDR3 is CASVGPSSGSPFF. In DNA form, the CDR3 reads TGTGCCAGCGTGGGACCCTCTAGCGGGAGTCCGTTCTTC.

This clone is a singleton in its sample. The chain carries TRBV27 and TRBJ2-3; TRBD1 matches 9 bases. Germline CDR1 is MNHEY and CDR2 is SMNVEV (reference sequence). The length of the CDR3 is 12 residues. With 5 bases clipped from V and 14 bases from J, the junction kept 8 bases outside the gene matches. Written as DNA, the CDR3 is TGTGCCAGCAGTCGACCGGGACAGGGACTGTATTTT. It is translated as CASSRPGQGLYF.

The chain is built from TRBV5-1 and TRBJ1-2; TRBD1 agrees at 8 bases. Germline CDR1 SGHRS, CDR2 YFSETQ. This CDR3 spans 14 amino acids. Trimming took 0 bases from V and 6 from J; bases not matched to a gene: 4. CDR3 residues: CASSLDRGKDGYTF. The CDR3 DNA follows: TGCGCCAGCAGCTTGGACAGGGGGAAGGATGGCTACACCTTC.

This chain joins TRBV28 and TRBJ1-1; 8 bases line up with TRBD1. The CDR3 has 16 amino acids. Trimming cost V 6 bases and J 4 bases; bases outside gene matches: 13. CDR1 and CDR2 from the germline V gene are MDHEN and SYDVKM. CDR3 DNA: TGTGCCAGCAGCCCCAACTCCGGGACAGGATCCACTGAAGCTTTCTTT. As protein: CASSPNSGTGSTEAFF.